This T cell receptor beta chain comes out of a study of blood T cell repertoires in COVID-19. Across the whole study: The study drew acute and convalescent COVID-19 samples from the United States, Italy and Spain.

Study processing details: Reference gene primers were amplified, and this amplification served to estimate nucleated cell counts. This table comes from immunoSEQ multiplex PCR, and its TCRdb copy is limited to in-frame clones, with some not included. V and J calls and clone size are given by that table; D and trimming were obtained from the DNA. The sample carries more than 300,000 clones, 88% recorded once. Grouping used clinical history reported by participants in a survey and questionnaire. All recovered Cohort 3 donors got two negative PCRs, got clearance, or saw symptom resolution. The V gene's germline CDR1 is LGHDT and CDR2 YNNKEL (reference sequence). The germline V and J ends were trimmed by 2 bases and 3 bases, with 10 bases remaining between them. The CDR3 consists of 14 residues.

The clonotype originates from a woman between 18 and 29 years old who had recovered from COVID-19. This chain uses TRBV3-1 (or the pseudogene TRBV3-2) with TRBJ1-1; D remains unclear. The sequenced sample consisted of PBMCs or T cells enriched from blood (not recorded which). The CDR3 DNA follows: TGTGCCAGCAGCCAATTGGGAGGAGACACTGAAGCTTTCTTT. This sequence encodes CASSQLGGDTEAFF.